Listed below are T cell receptor beta chains from one sample, sequenced in a study of blood T cells in healthy people across ages. TCRdb passed the 5' RACE reads through MiXCR, listing each CDR3 protein once. The sample shows fewer than 2,000,000 distinct CDR3 sequences, more than 35% of them seen only once. What was sequenced was blood. The receptors were sampled from a human donor in good health. Each CDR3 is given with its conserved first and last residue. A D gene is named only where the DNA matches it firmly. Size is stated for part of the rows, as once, few or many counts, or as a class when the clone is expanded.

j_call: TRBJ1-5
v_call: TRBV20-1
cdr3_length: 14
clone_size: few
d_call: NA
cdr3_nt: TGCAGTGCGGAAGGGACGCTACCGCATCAGCCCCAGCATTTT
cdr3_aa: CSAEGTLPHQPQHF

j_call: TRBJ1-4
v_call: TRBV6-2/TRBV6-3
cdr3_length: 13
clone_size: once
d_call: NA
cdr3_nt: TGTGCCAGCAGTTACGGTTGGAATGAAAAACTGTTTTTT
cdr3_aa: CASSYGWNEKLFF

j_call: TRBJ2-1
v_call: TRBV28
cdr3_length: 14
clone_size: NA
d_call: NA
cdr3_nt: TGTGCCAGCAGTACCCGTCGCTCCTACAATGAGCAGTTCTTC
cdr3_aa: CASSTRRSYNEQFF

j_call: TRBJ2-3
v_call: TRBV28
cdr3_length: 13
clone_size: NA
d_call: NA
cdr3_nt: TGTGCCACCCTCCGAGGGGGGATCGATACGCAGTATTTT
cdr3_aa: CATLRGGIDTQYF

j_call: TRBJ2-3
v_call: TRBV20-1
cdr3_length: 13
clone_size: NA
d_call: NA
cdr3_nt: TGCAGTGCTAGGATAGCCCCCACAGATACGCAGTATTTT
cdr3_aa: CSARIAPTDTQYF

j_call: TRBJ2-7
v_call: TRBV9
cdr3_length: 14
clone_size: few
d_call: NA
cdr3_nt: TGTGCCAGCAGCGTAGAAGGCAGGGCCTACGAGCAGTACTTC
cdr3_aa: CASSVEGRAYEQYF

j_call: TRBJ2-1
v_call: TRBV2
cdr3_length: 14
clone_size: NA
d_call: NA
cdr3_nt: TGTGCCAGCAGTGATCTTGGAAATAGGAATGAGCAGTTCTTC
cdr3_aa: CASSDLGNRNEQFF

j_call: TRBJ2-7
v_call: TRBV10-3
cdr3_length: 15
clone_size: NA
d_call: NA
cdr3_nt: TGTGCCATCAGTGATCAGGGGCAAGGATCCTACGAGCAGTACTTC
cdr3_aa: CAISDQGQGSYEQYF

j_call: TRBJ2-3
v_call: TRBV15
cdr3_length: 15
clone_size: NA
d_call: TRBD2
cdr3_nt: TGTGCCACCAGTGTGCAGCGGGGGTTCACAGATACGCAGTATTTT
cdr3_aa: CATSVQRGFTDTQYF

j_call: TRBJ2-5
v_call: TRBV19
cdr3_length: 17
clone_size: NA
d_call: TRBD2
cdr3_nt: TGTGCCAGTAGTTACAAGCTCGGACTAGCGGGGAAAGAGACCCAGTACTTC
cdr3_aa: CASSYKLGLAGKETQYF

j_call: TRBJ1-4
v_call: TRBV12-3/TRBV12-4
cdr3_length: 13
clone_size: NA
d_call: NA
cdr3_nt: TGTGCCAGCAGTTTTGGAAGGAATGAAAAACTGTTTTTT
cdr3_aa: CASSFGRNEKLFF

j_call: TRBJ1-4
v_call: TRBV28
cdr3_length: 16
clone_size: NA
d_call: NA
cdr3_nt: TGTGCCAGCAGCTCACCCCGGCAGAGCGCCAATGAAAAACTGTTTTTT
cdr3_aa: CASSSPRQSANEKLFF

j_call: TRBJ1-2
v_call: TRBV20-1
cdr3_length: 13
clone_size: few
d_call: TRBD1
cdr3_nt: TGCAGTGCGGGGGACAGGGTGGGATATGGCTACACCTTC
cdr3_aa: CSAGDRVGYGYTF

j_call: TRBJ2-3
v_call: TRBV10-3
cdr3_length: 15
clone_size: NA
d_call: NA
cdr3_nt: TGTGCCATCAGTGAGGCACTAGCAGTAACAGATACGCAGTATTTT
cdr3_aa: CAISEALAVTDTQYF

j_call: TRBJ2-7
v_call: TRBV12-3/TRBV12-4
cdr3_length: 15
clone_size: NA
d_call: NA
cdr3_nt: TGTGCCAGCAGTTTCTCCGGGACTGACACCTACGAGCAGTACTTC
cdr3_aa: CASSFSGTDTYEQYF

j_call: TRBJ1-1
v_call: TRBV10-3
cdr3_length: 11
clone_size: few
d_call: NA
cdr3_nt: TGTGCCATCAGTGATCAGGATGAAGCTTTCTTT
cdr3_aa: CAISDQDEAFF

j_call: TRBJ2-5
v_call: TRBV20-1
cdr3_length: 12
clone_size: NA
d_call: TRBD1
cdr3_nt: TGCAGTGCTACCCCAGGGGGCTGGGAGCAGTACTTC
cdr3_aa: CSATPGGWEQYF

j_call: TRBJ2-7
v_call: TRBV15
cdr3_length: 15
clone_size: NA
d_call: TRBD1
cdr3_nt: TGTGCCACCAGCACGCGGGACAGGGGGACCTACGAGCAGTACTTC
cdr3_aa: CATSTRDRGTYEQYF

j_call: TRBJ2-5
v_call: TRBV7-9
cdr3_length: 12
clone_size: many
d_call: NA
cdr3_nt: TGTGCCAGCAGCGTACGATTGGAGACCCAGTACTTC
cdr3_aa: CASSVRLETQYF

j_call: TRBJ1-1
v_call: TRBV20-1
cdr3_length: 15
clone_size: few
d_call: NA
cdr3_nt: TGCAGTGCTAGAGATCCTAGGGTCTGGAACACTGAAGCTTTCTTT
cdr3_aa: CSARDPRVWNTEAFF

j_call: TRBJ2-7
v_call: TRBV7-9
cdr3_length: 12
clone_size: NA
d_call: NA
cdr3_nt: TGTGCCAGCAGCCCCACTTCAGTTTTCTCGTACTTC
cdr3_aa: CASSPTSVFSYF

j_call: TRBJ1-2
v_call: TRBV20-1
cdr3_length: 15
clone_size: few
d_call: TRBD1
cdr3_nt: TGCAGTGCTAGAGGTCTAAGACAGGGGTACTATGGCTACACCTTC
cdr3_aa: CSARGLRQGYYGYTF

j_call: TRBJ1-5
v_call: TRBV6-1
cdr3_length: 13
clone_size: few
d_call: NA
cdr3_nt: TGTGCCAGCAGTGAAGCCCACGATCAGCCCCAGCATTTT
cdr3_aa: CASSEAHDQPQHF

j_call: TRBJ2-1
v_call: TRBV7-9
cdr3_length: 15
clone_size: NA
d_call: NA
cdr3_nt: TGTGCCAGCAGCTTCCCTAGGGGGGTTGACAATGAGCAGTTCTTC
cdr3_aa: CASSFPRGVDNEQFF

j_call: TRBJ1-1
v_call: TRBV12-3/TRBV12-4
cdr3_length: 13
clone_size: NA
d_call: NA
cdr3_nt: TGTGCCAGCAGTTACGGACGGTGGCCGTGGGCTTTCTTT
cdr3_aa: CASSYGRWPWAFF

j_call: TRBJ2-3
v_call: TRBV29-1
cdr3_length: 15
clone_size: few
d_call: NA
cdr3_nt: TGCAGCTCTGAGGGGGGGGCAATCCGGACAGATACGCAGTATTTT
cdr3_aa: CSSEGGAIRTDTQYF

j_call: TRBJ2-1
v_call: TRBV7-9
cdr3_length: 16
clone_size: NA
d_call: TRBD2
cdr3_nt: TGTGCCAGCAGCTTAGGCGGACTAGCGGGGCCGAATGAGCAGTTCTTC
cdr3_aa: CASSLGGLAGPNEQFF

j_call: TRBJ2-1
v_call: TRBV7-2
cdr3_length: 16
clone_size: once
d_call: TRBD2
cdr3_nt: TGTGCCAGCAGCTTAGCACTCTGGACTAGCGGGGCTGAGCAGTTCTTC
cdr3_aa: CASSLALWTSGAEQFF

j_call: TRBJ1-5
v_call: TRBV6-5
cdr3_length: 15
clone_size: NA
d_call: TRBD1
cdr3_nt: TGTGCCAGCAGATCCGGGACAGGTAACAATCAGCCCCAGCATTTT
cdr3_aa: CASRSGTGNNQPQHF

j_call: TRBJ2-1
v_call: TRBV4-1
cdr3_length: 15
clone_size: many
d_call: NA
cdr3_nt: TGCGCCAGCAGCCAAGATAAGTGGGACAACAATGAGCAGTTCTTC
cdr3_aa: CASSQDKWDNNEQFF

j_call: TRBJ1-1
v_call: TRBV13
cdr3_length: 14
clone_size: NA
d_call: NA
cdr3_nt: TGTGCCAGCAGCCTCGAACAAGAAAACACTGAAGCTTTCTTT
cdr3_aa: CASSLEQENTEAFF

j_call: TRBJ1-4
v_call: TRBV12-3/TRBV12-4
cdr3_length: 16
clone_size: few
d_call: TRBD1
cdr3_nt: TGTGCCAGCAGCCTGGGACAGCCGCAGGCTAATGAAAAACTGTTTTTT
cdr3_aa: CASSLGQPQANEKLFF

j_call: TRBJ1-2
v_call: TRBV7-2
cdr3_length: 12
clone_size: NA
d_call: NA
cdr3_nt: TGTGCCACTCGGGGGGGAGGCTATGGCTACACCTTC
cdr3_aa: CATRGGGYGYTF

j_call: TRBJ1-6
v_call: TRBV20-1
cdr3_length: 12
clone_size: few
d_call: NA
cdr3_nt: TGCAGTGGAGGCTCCTATAATTCACCCCTCCACTTT
cdr3_aa: CSGGSYNSPLHF

j_call: TRBJ2-3
v_call: TRBV9
cdr3_length: 15
clone_size: once
d_call: NA
cdr3_nt: TGTGCCAGCAGCGTAGACAGCGGTGGGGCAGATACGCAGTATTTT
cdr3_aa: CASSVDSGGADTQYF

j_call: TRBJ2-7
v_call: TRBV20-1
cdr3_length: 12
clone_size: few
d_call: NA
cdr3_nt: TGCAGTGCTAGAGCCTGGACCTACGAGCAGTACTTC
cdr3_aa: CSARAWTYEQYF

j_call: TRBJ2-5
v_call: TRBV29-1
cdr3_length: 12
clone_size: NA
d_call: NA
cdr3_nt: TGCAGCTTTTCCGTGGGGCTACGAGAGCAGTACTTC
cdr3_aa: CSFSVGLREQYF

j_call: TRBJ2-5
v_call: TRBV4-1
cdr3_length: 15
clone_size: NA
d_call: TRBD1
cdr3_nt: TGCGCCAGCAGCCAAACAGGGACAGTCCAAGAGACCCAGTACTTC
cdr3_aa: CASSQTGTVQETQYF

j_call: TRBJ1-2
v_call: TRBV9
cdr3_length: 15
clone_size: NA
d_call: NA
cdr3_nt: TGTGCCAGCAGCGTAGGGGCGCCACCAAACTATGGCTACACCTTC
cdr3_aa: CASSVGAPPNYGYTF

j_call: TRBJ1-1
v_call: TRBV28
cdr3_length: 15
clone_size: NA
d_call: TRBD1
cdr3_nt: TGTGCCAGCAGTTTATTCGGCCAGGGGGATTTTGAAGCTTTCTTT
cdr3_aa: CASSLFGQGDFEAFF

j_call: TRBJ1-1
v_call: TRBV2
cdr3_length: 14
clone_size: NA
d_call: NA
cdr3_nt: TGTGCCAGCAGTGAAGTGACAAGGAACACTGAAGCTTTCTTT
cdr3_aa: CASSEVTRNTEAFF

j_call: TRBJ2-1
v_call: TRBV7-2
cdr3_length: 15
clone_size: many
d_call: TRBD2
cdr3_nt: TGTGCCAGCAGCTTTAGCGGGGGGAGCTACAATGAGCAGTTCTTC
cdr3_aa: CASSFSGGSYNEQFF

j_call: TRBJ2-7
v_call: TRBV4-3
cdr3_length: 15
clone_size: NA
d_call: NA
cdr3_nt: TGCGCCAGCAGCCAAGCTTGGGTGGGCGCCTACGAGCAGTACTTC
cdr3_aa: CASSQAWVGAYEQYF

j_call: TRBJ2-1
v_call: TRBV20-1
cdr3_length: 15
clone_size: few
d_call: TRBD2
cdr3_nt: TGCAGTGCTAGAGGCCGAGGGACTAGTCGTGATGAGCAGTTCTTC
cdr3_aa: CSARGRGTSRDEQFF

j_call: TRBJ2-1
v_call: TRBV29-1
cdr3_length: 12
clone_size: few
d_call: NA
cdr3_nt: TGCAGCGTTGTGGTCCGTCACAATGAGCAGTTCTTC
cdr3_aa: CSVVVRHNEQFF

j_call: TRBJ2-7
v_call: TRBV27
cdr3_length: 14
clone_size: NA
d_call: NA
cdr3_nt: TGTGCCAGCAGTTTTAGGCAGGGGTTCAACGAGCAGTACTTC
cdr3_aa: CASSFRQGFNEQYF

j_call: TRBJ2-3
v_call: TRBV7-2
cdr3_length: 18
clone_size: NA
d_call: NA
cdr3_nt: TGCGCCAGCAGCTCAAATCCCCTCGGAGGATCTAGCACAGATACGCAGTATTTT
cdr3_aa: CASSSNPLGGSSTDTQYF

j_call: TRBJ2-3
v_call: TRBV10-3
cdr3_length: 13
clone_size: many
d_call: NA
cdr3_nt: TGTGCCATCAGTGAGTCCTCCACAGATACGCAGTATTTT
cdr3_aa: CAISESSTDTQYF

j_call: TRBJ1-2
v_call: TRBV7-8
cdr3_length: 18
clone_size: few
d_call: NA
cdr3_nt: TGTGCCAGCAGCTTAATTCCGGGACAAGAGCTCACTAACTATGGCTACACCTTC
cdr3_aa: CASSLIPGQELTNYGYTF

j_call: TRBJ2-1
v_call: TRBV24-1
cdr3_length: 12
clone_size: NA
d_call: NA
cdr3_nt: TGTGCCACCAGTGATTTGGACAATGAGCGGTTCTTC
cdr3_aa: CATSDLDNERFF

j_call: TRBJ2-1
v_call: TRBV7-9
cdr3_length: 16
clone_size: few
d_call: NA
cdr3_nt: TGTGCCAGCAGCTTAGTGGCTTCCAGCTCCTACAATGAGCAGTTCTTC
cdr3_aa: CASSLVASSSYNEQFF

j_call: TRBJ2-3
v_call: TRBV29-1
cdr3_length: 13
clone_size: NA
d_call: TRBD1
cdr3_nt: TGCAGCGTCGGGACAGTGCGGACAGATACGCAGTATTTT
cdr3_aa: CSVGTVRTDTQYF